This entry lists 32 T cell receptor beta chains sequenced from one sample in a study of cytomegalovirus exposure and HLA in healthy donors. The PCR contained 60 Vbeta and 13 Jbeta primers. Assay: immunoSEQ multiplex PCR; the TCRdb copy retains only in-frame clones and omits some. The sample records tens of thousands of clones, over 70% being singletons. The sequencing input was PBMCs. The receptor source for this set is a girl aged 2 to 9 in good health and CMV-seropositive.

This clone showed up just a few times. DNA of the CDR3: TGTGCCAGTCCGGTTACAGGGGGTATCTCCTACGAGCAGTACTTC. It translates to CASPVTGGISYEQYF. This rearrangement joins TRBV6-5 to TRBJ2-7, with 8 bases identical to TRBD1. Germline loops: CDR1 MNHEY, CDR2 SVGAGI. CDR3 size: 15 residues. The ends lost 9 bases at V and 0 bases at J; junction bases unmatched: 10.

This clone has only one observation. The gene calls are TRBV6-5 and TRBJ1-2; the match to TRBD1 covers 7 bases. This CDR3 has 14 residues. Trimming at V came to 9 bases and at J to 4 bases, leaving 11 bases not matched to a gene. Germline V CDR1 and CDR2: MNHEY, SVGAGI. CDR3 coding DNA: TGTGCCAGTACAACAGGGGAAGGGCTCTATGGCTACACCTTC. It is translated as CASTTGEGLYGYTF.

The table lists this clone with a count of one. V and J are TRBV19 and TRBJ1-1, with 9 bases fitting TRBD1. This CDR3 is 13 amino acids long. Germline assignment: CDR1 LNHDA and CDR2 SQIVND (reference sequence). The junction had 1 base not matched to a gene; V was cut back by 7 bases and J by 1 base. The CDR3 reads CASMGQGNTEAFF. The DNA for the CDR3 is TGTGCCAGTATGGGACAGGGGAACACTGAAGCTTTCTTT. The variable domain in full, completed from reference TRBV19 and TRBJ1-1, reads DGGITQSPKYLFRKEGQNVTLSCEQNLNHDAMYWYRQDPGQGLRLIYYSQIVNDFQKGDIAEGYSVSREKKESFPLTVTSAQKNPTAFYLCASMGQGNTEAFFGQGTRLTVV.

V and J are TRBV19 and TRBJ1-1; D unresolved. V was trimmed by 3 bases and J by 7 bases, leaving 15 bases between them. This CDR3 spans 14 amino acids. CDR1 and CDR2 from the germline V gene are LNHDA and SQIVND (reference sequence). The CDR3 protein is CASSMQVRIGEAFF. For the CDR3, the DNA is TGTGCCAGTAGTATGCAGGTAAGAATCGGTGAAGCTTTCTTT.

This clone occurred once. This chain joins TRBV2 and TRBJ2-3; 7 bases agree with TRBD2. CDR1 SNHLY and CDR2 FYNNEI come from the germline V gene. There are 15 residues in the CDR3. After removal of 6 bases from V and 2 bases from J, the junction contained 8 bases not matched to a gene. This CDR3 reads CASSGITSATDTQYF. Here the CDR3 DNA reads TGTGCCAGCAGCGGAATCACTAGCGCCACAGATACGCAGTATTTT.

This chain connects TRBV7-2 to TRBJ1-2; D gene unclear. CDR3 length equals 12 residues. The germline V and J ends were trimmed by 0 bases and 7 bases, with 6 bases remaining between them. Germline V gene data show CDR1 as SGHTA and CDR2 as FQGNSA. The CDR3 DNA reads as TGTGCCAGCAGCTTAGCACCTATTGGCTACACCTTC. Its translation is CASSLAPIGYTF. The full variable domain, in which reference TRBV7-2 and TRBJ1-2 provide the parts outside the CDR3, is GAGVSQSPSNKVTEKGKDVELRCDPISGHTALYWYRQSLGQGLEFLIYFQGNSAPDKSGLPSDRFSAERTGGSVSTLTIQRTQQEDSAVYLCASSLAPIGYTFGSGTRLTVV.

This clone has a single count. Other DNA sequences from this sample encode an identical CDR3 as well. The rearrangement joins TRBV25-1 to TRBJ2-7, with a possible D match to TRBD1 (5 bases). Germline V gene lookup returns CDR1 MGHDK and CDR2 SYGVNS. Trimming stripped 5 bases from V and 6 bases from J, with 17 bases between. CDR3 length equals 14 residues. The CDR3 sequence: CASSRDRVVSEQYF. CDR3 DNA sequence: TGTGCCAGCAGTAGAGACAGAGTTGTCTCCGAGCAGTACTTC.

This rearrangement joins TRBV11-2 to TRBJ2-7; TRBD2 matches at 7 bases. Trimming took 4 bases from V and 9 from J; bases not matched to a gene: 9. Germline CDR1 SGHAT, CDR2 FQNNGV. The CDR3 contains 13 residues. CDR3 residues: CASSSRTRLGQYF. DNA for the CDR3: TGTGCCAGCAGCTCTCGGACTAGGCTAGGGCAGTACTTC.

This clone was found once. As DNA, the CDR3 is TGTGCCAGCAGTACTTTTCTAGCGGGAGGACTCTACAATGAGCAGTTCTTC. It is translated as CASSTFLAGGLYNEQFF. V usage is TRBV28 and J usage is TRBJ2-1, with 11 bases fitting TRBD2. Germline trimming cut 5 bases from V and 3 bases from J; bases unmatched to any gene: 9. Germline-derived CDR1 and CDR2 are MDHEN and SYDVKM. The CDR3 contains 17 residues.

V usage is TRBV28 and J usage is TRBJ1-2, with D tentatively TRBD1 (6 bases). The V end was cut by 7 bases, the J end by 6 bases, with 15 bases between. The germline V gene has CDR1 MDHEN and CDR2 SYDVKM. The CDR3 loop spans 13 amino acids. The CDR3 loop is CASTIQGLNGYTF. In DNA form, the CDR3 reads TGTGCCAGCACCATACAGGGTCTCAATGGCTACACCTTC.

V gene TRBV7-9 combines with J gene TRBJ2-1; tentatively, D is TRBD2 (6 bases). This CDR3 contains 15 residues. CDR1 is SEHNR and CDR2 is FQNEAQ in the germline V gene (reference sequence). The germline V and J ends were trimmed by 5 bases and 2 bases, with 13 bases remaining between them. The CDR3 bases are TGTGCCAGCAGCCCTCTAGCGCTCACCTACAATGAGCAGTTCTTC. Its protein product is CASSPLALTYNEQFF.

A few counts support this clone. The gene calls are TRBV28 and TRBJ1-2; weak D call: TRBD1 (6 bases). Between the trimmed V and J ends, which lost 5 bases and 7 bases, there was a span of 20 bases. There are 15 residues in the CDR3. Germline V lookup: CDR1 MDHEN, CDR2 SYDVKM. DNA of the CDR3: TGTGCCAGCAGTCGTCCAGGGGCCGATGCTAGTGGCTACACCTTC. It specifies CASSRPGADASGYTF.

The chain combines TRBV27 with TRBJ2-1; D remains unclear. The V gene lost 3 bases and the J gene lost 5 bases, with 5 bases spanning the gap. The CDR3 extends over 12 amino acids. Looked up from germline, CDR1 is MNHEY and CDR2 is SMNVEV (reference sequence). CDR3 coding DNA: TGTGCCAGCAGTTTCCCGGACAATGAGCAGTTCTTC. Translated, it gives CASSFPDNEQFF.

This clone has only a few counts. The chain joins TRBV25-1 to TRBJ2-1, with 11 bases identical to TRBD2. Germline assignment: CDR1 MGHDK and CDR2 SYGVNS. The CDR3 has 16 residues. The ends lost 4 bases at V and 8 bases at J; junction bases unmatched: 10. CDR3: CASSAQLAGDEDEQFF. CDR3 nucleotides: TGTGCCAGCAGTGCCCAACTAGCGGGAGATGAGGATGAGCAGTTCTTC.

This chain joins TRBV11-2 and TRBJ1-1; D unresolved. Trimming pared 7 bases from V and 0 bases from J, leaving 12 bases between. CDR1 is SGHAT, CDR2 FQNNGV, per germline. This CDR3 region has 14 residues. DNA of the CDR3: TGTGCCAGCAAGAGGGTTATTATGAACACTGAAGCTTTCTTT. Translating gives CASKRVIMNTEAFF. The variable domain in full, completed from reference TRBV11-2 and TRBJ1-1, reads EAGVAQSPRYKIIEKRQSVAFWCNPISGHATLYWYQQILGQGPKLLIQFQNNGVVDDSQLPKDRFSAERLKGVDSTLKIQPAKLEDSAVYLCASKRVIMNTEAFFGQGTRLTVV.

The chain links TRBV4-1 to TRBJ2-5; no definite D call. The better agreement between TRBJ2-7 and the DNA end casts doubt on the J call. Germline V lookup: CDR1 MGHRA, CDR2 YSYEKL. CDR3 length: 12 amino acids. This CDR3 is CASSQDGREQYF. In nucleotides, the CDR3 is TGCGCCAGCAGCCAAGACGGTCGCGAGCAGTACTTC.

CDR3 amino acids: CASRTMGQGAGYTF. CDR3 nucleotide sequence: TGTGCCAGCAGAACTATGGGCCAGGGGGCCGGCTACACCTTC. This chain links TRBV28 with TRBJ1-2; TRBD1 matches at 8 bases. Germline V lookup: CDR1 MDHEN, CDR2 SYDVKM. V lost 6 bases, J lost 8 bases, and 11 bases stayed unmatched. The CDR3 is 14 residues long.

The chain combines TRBV29-1 with TRBJ2-1; 10 bases agree with TRBD1. Germline V CDR1 and CDR2: SQVTM, ANQGSEA. The CDR3 is made up of 17 amino acids. The J segment lost 1 base and the V segment lost 6 bases, leaving 12 bases of the junction unmatched. The CDR3 region is CSVYGTGEGRSYNEQFF. Written as DNA, the CDR3 is TGCAGCGTCTACGGGACAGGGGAGGGTAGGTCCTACAATGAGCAGTTCTTC.

The rearrangement links TRBV29-1 to TRBJ2-1; 9 bases are a match to TRBD1. This CDR3 spans 15 amino acids. Trimming cost V 4 bases and J 8 bases; bases outside gene matches: 12. Germline V gene data show CDR1 as SQVTM and CDR2 as ANQGSEA. CDR3 in amino acids: CSVVQGATWGHEQFF. The CDR3 DNA reads as TGCAGCGTTGTACAGGGGGCGACGTGGGGTCATGAGCAGTTCTTC.

The chain combines TRBV20-1 with TRBJ2-7; possible D gene TRBD1, 5 bases. V dropped 6 bases and J dropped 2 bases, with 8 bases sitting between them. The CDR3 totals 11 residues. The V gene's germline CDR1 is DFQATT and CDR2 SNEGSKA (reference sequence). This chain's CDR3 is CSAQGPYEQYF. The CDR3 DNA reads as TGCAGTGCGCAGGGCCCCTACGAGCAGTACTTC.

This chain joins TRBV5-4 and TRBJ2-1; a possible D gene is TRBD1 (6 bases). CDR1 is SGHNT, CDR2 YYREEE, per germline (reference sequence). The V end lost 4 bases, the J end lost 0 bases, and 8 bases lay between the germline ends. The CDR3 totals 14 residues. The CDR3: CASSPDSSYNEQFF. The CDR3 bases are TGTGCCAGCAGCCCGGACAGCTCCTACAATGAGCAGTTCTTC. The full variable domain, rest sourced from reference TRBV5-4 and TRBJ2-1, is ETGVTQSPTHLIKTRGQQVTLRCSSQSGHNTVSWYQQALGQGPQFIFQYYREEENGRGNFPPRFSGLQFPNYSSELNVNALELDDSALYLCASSPDSSYNEQFFGPGTRLTVL.

The table lists this clone with a few counts. The chain links TRBV10-3 to TRBJ1-4; TRBD1 matches 8 bases. J gave up 0 bases and V 2 bases, and 5 bases lay outside the gene matches. This CDR3 has 17 amino acids. From germline, CDR1 is ENHRY and CDR2 SYGVKD. The CDR3 DNA is TGTGCCATCAGTGAGGGGACAGGCCCTGCAACTAATGAAAAACTGTTTTTT. Its translation: CAISEGTGPATNEKLFF.

On this clone itself: The same CDR3 can be traced to other DNA sequences in this sample. The chain couples TRBV30 to TRBJ1-5; weak D call: TRBD1 (5 bases). The CDR3 is 13 amino acids. Trimming took 2 bases from V and 3 from J, leaving 8 bases between them. Germline V gene data show CDR1 as GTSNPN and CDR2 as SVGIG (reference sequence). CDR3 region: CAWSRGFNQPQHF. CDR3 nucleotides: TGTGCCTGGAGTCGGGGGTTCAATCAGCCCCAGCATTTT.

The chain combines TRBV2 with TRBJ2-3; TRBD2 matches at 13 bases. This CDR3 has 15 residues. Germline CDR1 is SNHLY and CDR2 is FYNNEI. The ends lost 4 bases at V and 7 bases at J; junction bases unmatched: 5. CDR3 loop: CASSGGLAGRNTQYF. CDR3 DNA sequence: TGTGCCAGCAGTGGGGGACTAGCGGGACGGAATACGCAGTATTTT.

The V and J genes are TRBV7-3 and TRBJ2-1, with D possibly TRBD2 on 5 matching bases. CDR3 length: 15 residues. Trimming removed 2 bases from V and 9 bases from J, with 17 bases in between. CDR1 is SGHTA and CDR2 is FQGTGA in the germline V gene. The CDR3 sequence: CASSLGSGIGGEQFF. The CDR3 DNA reads as TGTGCCAGCAGCTTAGGGTCGGGGATAGGTGGTGAGCAGTTCTTC.

The chain is built from TRBV19 and TRBJ1-5; 7 bases fit TRBD1. There are 14 residues in the CDR3. Germline V gene sequence: CDR1 LNHDA, CDR2 SQIVND (reference sequence). Trimming took 5 bases from V and 4 from J; bases not matched to a gene: 5. CDR3 nucleotides: TGTGCCAGTAGTGCCACGACAGGGAATCAGCCCCAGCATTTT. Its translation: CASSATTGNQPQHF.

The chain is built from TRBV29-1 and TRBJ1-2; D is undetermined. The length of the CDR3 is 10 residues. V was pared by 5 bases and J by 11 bases, with 12 bases between. Germline lookup yields CDR1 SQVTM and CDR2 ANQGSEA. The CDR3 spells CSVRSTEYTF. The CDR3 DNA reads TGCAGCGTTCGATCTACAGAATACACCTTC.

J is TRBJ1-2 and V is TRBV5-1; 8 nucleotides agree with TRBD1. V shed 5 bases and J 0 bases; nucleotides not matched to a gene: 6. This CDR3 spans 15 amino acids. The germline V gene has CDR1 SGHRS and CDR2 YFSETQ. CDR3 sequence reads: CASRSLDRANYGYTF. CDR3 DNA sequence: TGCGCCAGCAGATCCTTGGACAGGGCTAACTATGGCTACACCTTC.

This clone was counted only a few times. The chain links TRBV6-1 to TRBJ1-2; tentatively, D is TRBD1 (6 bases). The CDR3 has 15 residues. V was trimmed by 2 bases and J by 4 bases, leaving 14 bases between them. CDR1 and CDR2 from the germline V gene are MNHNS and SASEGT. CDR3 protein: CASSELRTALYGYTF. The CDR3 nucleotides are TGTGCCAGCAGTGAACTTAGGACAGCCCTCTATGGCTACACCTTC.

The V gene is TRBV29-1, the J gene TRBJ2-7; 8 bases are shared with TRBD2. V shed 6 bases, J shed 6 bases, and the junction held 10 bases outside the gene matches. Germline V gene sequence: CDR1 SQVTM, CDR2 ANQGSEA. The CDR3 consists of 13 residues. This CDR3 is CSVGLARGGEQYF. In DNA form, the CDR3 reads TGCAGCGTAGGACTAGCCCGAGGGGGCGAGCAGTACTTC.

V is TRBV19 and J is TRBJ2-1; tentatively, D is TRBD2 (6 bases). The germline V gene encodes CDR1 LNHDA and CDR2 SQIVND (reference sequence). The V gene lost 4 bases and the J gene lost 0 bases, with 13 bases spanning the gap. The CDR3 contains 16 residues. The CDR3 here is CASSRGLPSSYNEQFF. CDR3 coding DNA: TGTGCCAGTAGTAGGGGACTTCCTAGCTCCTACAATGAGCAGTTCTTC.

This clone has a handful of counts. The chain employs TRBV30 and TRBJ1-5, with unresolved D. Germline V CDR1 and CDR2: GTSNPN, SVGIG (reference sequence). With 5 bases removed from V and 4 bases from J, the gap between germline ends came to 15 bases. The length of the CDR3 is 14 residues. In DNA, the CDR3 is TGTGCCTGGCAGTCAGGCATAGGAAATCAGCCCCAGCATTTT. Protein product: CAWQSGIGNQPQHF.